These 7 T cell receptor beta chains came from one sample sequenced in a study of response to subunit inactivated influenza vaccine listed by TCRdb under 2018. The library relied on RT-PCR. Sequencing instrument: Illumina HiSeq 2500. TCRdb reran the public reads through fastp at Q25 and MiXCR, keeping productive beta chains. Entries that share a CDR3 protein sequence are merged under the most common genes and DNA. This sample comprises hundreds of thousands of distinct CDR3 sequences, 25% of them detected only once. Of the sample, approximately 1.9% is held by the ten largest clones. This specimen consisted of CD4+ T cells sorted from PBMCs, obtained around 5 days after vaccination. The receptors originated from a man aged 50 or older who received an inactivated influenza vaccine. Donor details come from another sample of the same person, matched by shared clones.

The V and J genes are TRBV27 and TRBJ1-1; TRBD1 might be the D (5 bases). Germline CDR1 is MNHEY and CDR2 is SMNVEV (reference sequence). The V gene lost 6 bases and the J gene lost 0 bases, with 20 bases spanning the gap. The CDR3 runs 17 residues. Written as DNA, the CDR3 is TGTGCCAGCAGAAAAAGGGGACCGGGACCGTTGAACACTGAAGCTTTCTTT. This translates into CASRKRGPGPLNTEAFF.

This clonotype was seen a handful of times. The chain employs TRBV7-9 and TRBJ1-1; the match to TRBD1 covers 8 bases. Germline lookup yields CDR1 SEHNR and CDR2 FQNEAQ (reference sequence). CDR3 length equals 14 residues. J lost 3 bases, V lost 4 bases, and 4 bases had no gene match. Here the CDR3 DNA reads TGTGCCAGCAGCTACGGACAGGGTTACACTGAAGCTTTCTTT. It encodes CASSYGQGYTEAFF.

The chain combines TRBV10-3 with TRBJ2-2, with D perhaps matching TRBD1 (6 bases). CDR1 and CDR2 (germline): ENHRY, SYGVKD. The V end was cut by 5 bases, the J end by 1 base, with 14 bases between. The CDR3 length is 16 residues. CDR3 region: CAISPKQGLNTGELFF. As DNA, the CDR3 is TGTGCCATCAGTCCGAAACAGGGTTTGAACACCGGGGAGCTGTTTTTT.

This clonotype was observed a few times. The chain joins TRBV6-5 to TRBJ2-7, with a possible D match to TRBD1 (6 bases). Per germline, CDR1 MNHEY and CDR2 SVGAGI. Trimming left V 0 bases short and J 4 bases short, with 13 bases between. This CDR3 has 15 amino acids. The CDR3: CASSYSSQGIYEQYF. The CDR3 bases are TGTGCCAGCAGTTACTCGAGTCAGGGGATATACGAGCAGTACTTC.

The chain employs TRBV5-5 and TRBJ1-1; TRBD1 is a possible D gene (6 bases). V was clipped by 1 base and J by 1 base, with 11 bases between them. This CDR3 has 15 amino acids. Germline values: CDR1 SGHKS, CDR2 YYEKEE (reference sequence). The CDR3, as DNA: TGTGCCAGCAGCTTGCTTGGGGGGCCGAACACTGAAGCTTTCTTT. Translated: CASSLLGGPNTEAFF.

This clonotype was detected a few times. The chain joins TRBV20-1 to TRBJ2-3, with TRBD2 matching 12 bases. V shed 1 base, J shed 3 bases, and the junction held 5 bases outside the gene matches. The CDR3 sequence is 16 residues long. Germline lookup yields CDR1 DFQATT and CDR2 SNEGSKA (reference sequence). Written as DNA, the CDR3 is TGCAGTGCTAGAGTGGCTAGCGGGAGGGATACAGATACGCAGTATTTT. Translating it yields CSARVASGRDTDTQYF.

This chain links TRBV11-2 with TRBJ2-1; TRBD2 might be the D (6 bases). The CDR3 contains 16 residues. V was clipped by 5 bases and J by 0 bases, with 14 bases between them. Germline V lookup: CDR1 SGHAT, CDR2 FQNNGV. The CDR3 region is CASSLRAGYSYNEQFF. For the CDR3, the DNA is TGTGCCAGCAGCCTCCGGGCGGGGTACTCCTACAATGAGCAGTTCTTC.